These 31 T cell receptor beta chains were sequenced from one sample in a study of response to subunit inactivated influenza vaccine. TCRdb passed the RT-PCR reads through MiXCR, listing each CDR3 protein once. The sample lists approximately 500,000 distinct CDR3 sequences; about an eighth were seen once. Sequencing used PBMCs from blood, obtained 40 to 50 days after vaccination. These receptors were taken from a man aged 45 to 65 who received an inactivated influenza vaccine.

The chain has TRBV7-2 and TRBJ2-3; TRBD2 matches at 10 bases. The CDR3 runs to 17 residues. Per the germline V gene, CDR1 is SGHTA and CDR2 is FQGNSA. V shed 6 bases and J 1 base; nucleotides not matched to a gene: 10. As DNA, the CDR3 is TGTGCCAGCAGACCTACTAGCGGGGCTCGGGGCACAGATACGCAGTATTTT. It encodes CASRPTSGARGTDTQYF. The variable domain in full, completed from reference TRBV7-2 and TRBJ2-3, reads GAGVSQSPSNKVTEKGKDVELRCDPISGHTALYWYRQSLGQGLEFLIYFQGNSAPDKSGLPSDRFSAERTGGSVSTLTIQRTQQEDSAVYLCASRPTSGARGTDTQYFGPGTRLTVL.

The V and J genes are TRBV4-2 and TRBJ2-7; a possible D gene is TRBD2 (6 bases). The V gene lost 0 bases and the J gene lost 6 bases, with 12 bases spanning the gap. From germline, CDR1 is LGHNA and CDR2 YNFKEQ. CDR3 length: 14 amino acids. This CDR3 reads CASSQDGGLREQYF. The CDR3 coding sequence is TGTGCCAGCAGCCAAGATGGAGGGTTACGCGAGCAGTACTTC.

This clonotype was seen ten or more times. The rearrangement joins TRBV12-3 or TRBV12-4 to TRBJ2-2, with D uncertain. Trimming removed 4 bases from V and 6 bases from J, with 3 bases in between. The CDR3 spans 11 residues. CDR3 bases: TGTGCCAGCAGTTGGGCCGGGGAGCTGTTTTTT. It codes for CASSWAGELFF.

In this sample, this clonotype turned up a few times. The chain carries TRBV10-3 and TRBJ1-1; 7 nucleotides align to TRBD1. Trimming cost V 6 bases and J 0 bases; bases outside gene matches: 4. CDR1 and CDR2 from the germline V gene are ENHRY and SYGVKD. This CDR3 is 14 amino acids long. In nucleotides, the CDR3 is TGTGCCATCAGGAGGACAGGCCTGAACACTGAAGCTTTCTTT. Its protein product is CAIRRTGLNTEAFF.

At least ten counts were recorded for this clonotype. The V gene is TRBV12-3 or TRBV12-4, the J gene TRBJ2-7; D is perhaps TRBD1 or TRBD2 (5 bases each). The CDR3 is made up of 14 amino acids. Between the trimmed V and J ends, which lost 5 bases and 0 bases, there was a span of 11 bases. The CDR3 region is CASSRDRSSYEQYF. The CDR3 nucleotides are TGTGCCAGCAGTCGGGACCGGAGCTCCTACGAGCAGTACTTC.

This clonotype was picked up a small number of times. This chain uses TRBV24-1 with TRBJ2-1; 8 bases are shared with TRBD1. The CDR3 length is 18 residues. V gave up 5 bases and J gave up 5 bases; unmatched junction bases: 16. The germline V gene encodes CDR1 KGHDR and CDR2 SFDVKD. The CDR3 loop is CATSGGQGRARTDNEQFF. CDR3 in DNA: TGTGCCACCAGTGGCGGACAGGGAAGGGCCCGGACCGACAATGAGCAGTTCTTC.

This clonotype turned up a few times. The chain couples TRBV3-1 to TRBJ1-2; D is ambiguous. CDR3 size: 14 residues. Germline V CDR1 and CDR2: LGHDT, YNNKEL (reference sequence). V lost 0 bases and J lost 7, with 12 bases in between. CDR3 protein: CASSQESRKGGYTF. CDR3 bases: TGTGCCAGCAGCCAAGAGTCCAGAAAGGGTGGCTACACCTTC.

The table lists this clonotype with a few counts. The chain carries TRBV12-3 or TRBV12-4 and TRBJ2-7; 8 positions match TRBD2. The CDR3 contains 15 residues. V shed 4 bases, J shed 3 bases, and the junction held 8 bases outside the gene matches. CDR3 in DNA: TGTGCCAGCAGTTCGAAAGTCAGCGGGAGCTACGAGCAGTACTTC. It is translated as CASSSKVSGSYEQYF.

The sample holds many counts of this clonotype. The chain is built from TRBV12-3 or TRBV12-4 and TRBJ2-1; possibly TRBD2 for D (6 bases). The CDR3 has 13 amino acids. V lost 4 bases to trimming and J lost 8 bases, with 12 bases between them. In nucleotides, the CDR3 is TGTGCCAGCAGTTCGGGACTCTTCGATGAGCAGTTCTTC. Translation: CASSSGLFDEQFF.

The V gene is TRBV7-8, the J gene TRBJ2-1; D gene unclear. CDR3 length: 16 residues. CDR1 is SGHVS and CDR2 is FQNEAQ in the germline V gene. V lost 5 bases, J lost 0 bases, and 14 bases lay in between. The CDR3 here is CASSPPLRSSYNEQFF. The CDR3 nucleotides read TGTGCCAGCAGCCCACCCCTCCGTAGCTCCTACAATGAGCAGTTCTTC.

The table lists this clonotype with a few counts. DNA of the CDR3: TGCAGTGCTAGGGGGACCGAGATGGAGATATTCCCCTCCTACGAGCAGTACTTC. Its translation: CSARGTEMEIFPSYEQYF. The chain joins TRBV20-1 to TRBJ2-7; D could derive from TRBD1 or TRBD2 (5 bases each). Germline assignment: CDR1 DFQATT and CDR2 SNEGSKA (reference sequence). The CDR3 contains 18 residues. Deletions cut 3 bases from V and 0 bases from J, with 24 bases between.

This clonotype has more than one count but fewer than ten. This chain links TRBV20-1 with TRBJ2-1, with a possible D match to TRBD2 (6 bases). The ends were cut back, 2 bases at V and 7 bases at J, with 24 bases in the middle. Per the germline V gene, CDR1 is DFQATT and CDR2 is SNEGSKA (reference sequence). The CDR3 extends over 17 amino acids. The DNA for the CDR3 is TGCAGTGCTAGACCCCGGCAGTCTAGCGAAGTTTGGAATGAGCAGTTCTTC. Protein product: CSARPRQSSEVWNEQFF.

This clonotype was recorded a few times. The rearrangement uses TRBV7-2 and TRBJ2-5; D is uncertain. Per germline, CDR1 SGHTA and CDR2 FQGNSA. CDR3 length: 12 amino acids. Trimming pared 3 bases from V and 7 bases from J, leaving 9 bases between. The CDR3 loop reads CASSFDYATQYF. Written as DNA, the CDR3 is TGTGCCAGCAGCTTTGATTATGCGACCCAGTACTTC. Complete variable domain (other parts from reference TRBV7-2 and TRBJ2-5): GAGVSQSPSNKVTEKGKDVELRCDPISGHTALYWYRQSLGQGLEFLIYFQGNSAPDKSGLPSDRFSAERTGGSVSTLTIQRTQQEDSAVYLCASSFDYATQYFGPGTRLLVL.

This clonotype came up a few times. V gene TRBV5-1 combines with J gene TRBJ2-7; D possibly corresponds to TRBD1 (5 bases). CDR3 length: 16 amino acids. Germline CDR1 reads SGHRS; CDR2 reads YFSETQ. The V end lost 0 bases, the J end lost 1 base, and 14 bases lay between the germline ends. CDR3 region: CASSLDWGGASYEQYF. The CDR3 DNA reads TGCGCCAGCAGCTTGGATTGGGGTGGGGCTTCCTACGAGCAGTACTTC.

The rearrangement joins TRBV28 to TRBJ2-7; tentatively, D is TRBD1 or TRBD2 (5 bases each). The germline V and J ends were trimmed by 5 bases and 3 bases, with 11 bases remaining between them. Germline assignment: CDR1 MDHEN and CDR2 SYDVKM. The CDR3 is made up of 13 amino acids. DNA for the CDR3: TGTGCCAGCAGTGCCCCAGGGAGCTACGAGCAGTACTTC. Translating gives CASSAPGSYEQYF.

This clonotype was detected a few times. V usage is TRBV24-1 and J usage is TRBJ2-1; possibly TRBD2 for D (5 bases). Trimming took 7 bases from V and 15 from J, leaving 18 bases between them. From germline, CDR1 is KGHDR and CDR2 SFDVKD. This CDR3 spans 12 amino acids. Written as DNA, the CDR3 is TGTGCCACCAGACCCTTTCGACTATGGTCGTTCTTC. It is translated as CATRPFRLWSFF.

The chain employs TRBV6-2 or TRBV6-3 and TRBJ2-2, with 7 bases lining up with TRBD1. The CDR3 extends over 15 amino acids. Trimming at V came to 2 bases and at J to 7 bases, leaving 7 bases not matched to a gene. Germline lookup yields CDR1 MNHEY and CDR2 SVGEGT. This chain's CDR3 is CASSYGTVFDGELFF. The CDR3 region has the DNA TGTGCCAGCAGTTACGGGACAGTATTTGACGGGGAGCTGTTTTTT.

In its sample, this clonotype was seen many times. This chain joins TRBV12-3 or TRBV12-4 and TRBJ1-4; D remains unclear. The CDR3 is 14 residues long. The V end lost 6 bases, the J end lost 5 bases, and 13 bases lay between the germline ends. The CDR3 DNA follows: TGTGCCAGCAGGTTGGAAGGGTTGAATGAAAAACTGTTTTTT. Protein sequence: CASRLEGLNEKLFF.

The chain links TRBV20-1 to TRBJ2-7; D assignment may be TRBD1 or TRBD2 (6 bases each). Germline lookup yields CDR1 DFQATT and CDR2 SNEGSKA (reference sequence). V lost 2 bases to trimming and J lost 4 bases, with 21 bases between them. The CDR3 is made up of 16 amino acids. Here the CDR3 reads CSARPTLGRGPYEQYF. CDR3 in DNA: TGCAGTGCTAGACCTACCCTCGGACGGGGGCCATACGAGCAGTACTTC.

The V gene is TRBV5-1, the J gene TRBJ2-2; TRBD2 agrees at 9 bases. V dropped 3 bases and J dropped 4; count of bases not matched to a gene: 7. The CDR3 length is 16 residues. Germline lookup yields CDR1 SGHRS and CDR2 YFSETQ. In DNA form, the CDR3 reads TGCGCCAGCAGCTCCGGGACTAGCACGTCCACCGGGGAGCTGTTTTTT. This codes for CASSSGTSTSTGELFF.

This clonotype showed up many times. The chain recombines TRBV10-3 with TRBJ1-2; 7 bases fit TRBD1. Trimming at V came to 5 bases and at J to 2 bases, leaving 2 bases not matched to a gene. Looked up from germline, CDR1 is ENHRY and CDR2 is SYGVKD. The CDR3 covers 13 residues. CDR3 coding DNA: TGTGCCATCAGTACGGACAGGAACTATGGCTACACCTTC. Translation gives CAISTDRNYGYTF.

A word on this clonotype: One end of the junction does not line up with germline, which may come from a read error. This sequence joins TRBV3-1 and TRBJ2-1, with 10 positions matching TRBD2. Looked up from germline, CDR1 is LGHDT and CDR2 is YNNKEL (reference sequence). CDR3 length: 15 amino acids. CDR3 in DNA: TGTGCCTGCAGCCAAGCACTTTCTAGCGGGAGTGAGCAGTTCTTC. This encodes CACSQALSSGSEQFF.

This clonotype has a handful of counts. The rearrangement links TRBV5-5 to TRBJ2-7; possible D gene TRBD2, 6 bases. Germline V CDR1 and CDR2: SGHKS, YYEKEE (reference sequence). V was cut by 3 bases and J by 4 bases, with 17 bases left in between. The CDR3 has 15 residues. CDR3 sequence (DNA): TGTGCCAGCAGCTACCTCCGGGACTTGAGTTACGAGCAGTACTTC. Its translation: CASSYLRDLSYEQYF.

This clonotype was recorded a few times. The chain carries TRBV6-1 and TRBJ1-2; unclear D gene. V was trimmed by 7 bases and J by 2 bases, leaving 11 bases between them. CDR1 is MNHNS and CDR2 is SASEGT in the germline V gene. CDR3 size: 13 residues. The CDR3 region is CASKLAGNYGYTF. CDR3 DNA: TGTGCCAGCAAATTGGCAGGCAACTATGGCTACACCTTC.

V gene TRBV3-1 combines with J gene TRBJ2-7; D is unresolved. The CDR3 sequence is 12 residues long. V was pared by 0 bases and J by 7 bases, with 7 bases between. CDR1 is LGHDT, CDR2 YNNKEL, per germline (reference sequence). The CDR3 region has the DNA TGTGCCAGCAGCCAAGATATTGGAGAGCAGTACTTC. Residues: CASSQDIGEQYF.

V usage is TRBV20-1 and J usage is TRBJ2-1; 9 positions match TRBD2. This CDR3 is built from 17 residues. The germline gives CDR1 DFQATT, CDR2 SNEGSKA (reference sequence). V shed 0 bases, J shed 0 bases, and the junction held 6 bases outside the gene matches. CDR3 bases: TGCAGTGCTAGAGATTTCCTAGCGGGGAGCTCCTACAATGAGCAGTTCTTC. This sequence encodes CSARDFLAGSSYNEQFF.

The chain couples TRBV25-1 to TRBJ2-7, with 9 nucleotides matching TRBD1. Per the germline V gene, CDR1 is MGHDK and CDR2 is SYGVNS. CDR3 length: 14 residues. V trimming: 7 bases; J trimming: 3 bases; junction bases outside the gene matches: 7. The CDR3 DNA sequence: TGTGCCAGCACCGGAGACAGGGGGGACTACGAGCAGTACTTC. It translates to CASTGDRGDYEQYF.

This clonotype appeared a few times. CDR3 loop: CASSRGAMNTEAFF. The CDR3 nucleotides read TGTGCCAGCAGCAGGGGAGCCATGAACACTGAAGCTTTCTTT. The gene calls are TRBV7-9 and TRBJ1-1; D possibly corresponds to TRBD1 (5 bases). CDR1 SEHNR and CDR2 FQNEAQ come from the germline V gene (reference sequence). This CDR3 comprises 14 residues. V was cut by 5 bases and J by 0 bases, with 10 bases left in between.

The genes are TRBV13 and TRBJ1-1; a possible D gene is TRBD1 (5 bases). Trimming removed 1 base from V and 1 base from J, with 19 bases in between. Per germline, CDR1 PRHDT and CDR2 FYEKMQ (reference sequence). The length of the CDR3 is 18 residues. The CDR3 protein is CASSLEGWDSIQNTEAFF. The CDR3, as DNA: TGTGCCAGCAGCTTAGAGGGCTGGGACTCAATACAGAACACTGAAGCTTTCTTT.

The chain couples TRBV10-3 to TRBJ1-4, with 9 positions matching TRBD1. This CDR3 region has 15 residues. The V gene end was trimmed by 3 bases and the J gene end by 8 bases; junction bases not matched to a gene: 7. Germline CDR1 ENHRY, CDR2 SYGVKD. For the CDR3, the DNA is TGTGCCATCAGTGATCAGGACAGGGGAGGCGAAAAACTGTTTTTT. Residues: CAISDQDRGGEKLFF.

This clonotype appeared many times. The genes are TRBV12-3 or TRBV12-4 and TRBJ2-2; D gene uncertain. The V and J ends lost 7 bases and 0 bases respectively, with 12 bases between them. The CDR3 sequence is 15 residues long. The CDR3 protein is CASTQATANTGELFF. The CDR3, as DNA: TGTGCCAGCACCCAGGCAACAGCGAACACCGGGGAGCTGTTTTTT.